This TCR beta chain was recovered during a study of T cell responses to AZD1222 COVID-19 vaccine. Study summary: The analysis combined second doses at about 4 or about 12 weeks. Findings of the study overall: An increase in Spike-specific TCR breadth and depth was observed after two AZD1222 doses. No repertoire was sampled before or during the peak T cell response, only after it. Donors skewed white British and female; clonal diversity was possibly underestimated.

About this clone: Its target is not known.

The V gene lost 2 bases and the J gene lost 13 bases, with 23 bases spanning the gap. The V gene's germline CDR1 is SGHTA and CDR2 FQGTGA. This CDR3 has 15 amino acids. Assay: immunoSEQ multiplex PCR; the TCRdb copy retains only in-frame clones and omits some. The table lists fewer than 130,000 clones, around 90% of them singletons. The clonotype was recovered from an adult in good health. The source material was peripheral blood, sampled on day 0 of AZD1222 vaccination. The chain uses TRBV7-3 and TRBJ1-2; a possible D gene is TRBD1 (6 bases). CDR3 loop: CASSLGTGPGYAVTF. DNA for the CDR3: TGTGCCAGCAGCTTAGGCACAGGGCCTGGATATGCGGTCACCTTC.